Shown below are 14 T cell receptor beta chains from a single sample sequenced in a study of cytomegalovirus exposure and HLA in healthy donors. The PCR contained 60 Vbeta and 13 Jbeta primers. Sequencing used immunoSEQ multiplex PCR; TCRdb keeps in-frame clones, though not all of them. The table has around 120,000 clones, around 77% seen once. Sequencing was performed on PBMCs. The receptors originated from a woman between 45 and 65 years old in good health and CMV-seronegative.

This chain links TRBV27 with TRBJ2-6; the match to TRBD1 covers 10 bases. CDR3 length: 18 residues. V was clipped by 6 bases and J by 1 base; unmatched bases: 9. CDR1 is MNHEY and CDR2 is SMNVEV in the germline V gene (reference sequence). DNA for the CDR3: TGTGCCAGCAGACCGACAGGGGGCGCACAATCTGGGGCCAACGTCCTGACTTTC. This encodes CASRPTGGAQSGANVLTF.

V and J are TRBV5-8 and TRBJ1-6; D unclear. The germline CDR1 and CDR2 sequences are SGHTS and YDEGEE. The CDR3 is 14 amino acids. Trimming pared 6 bases from V and 14 bases from J, leaving 21 bases between. CDR3 sequence: CASTHRWQASALHF. The DNA for the CDR3 is TGTGCCAGCACCCACAGATGGCAAGCATCAGCCCTCCACTTT.

This chain connects TRBV9 to TRBJ2-3; D might be TRBD2 (5 bases). Trimming removed 5 bases at V and 4 bases at J, with 17 bases between. Germline CDR1 is SGDLS and CDR2 is YYNGEE. The CDR3 is made up of 15 amino acids. DNA for the CDR3: TGTGCCAGCAGAGTCGGGAACTTAGACTCAGATACGCAGTATTTT. It specifies CASRVGNLDSDTQYF.

The V call is TRBV15, the J call TRBJ1-5; D not certain. V lost 5 bases and J lost 6, with 14 bases in between. Germline CDR1 is LNHNV and CDR2 is YYDKDF (reference sequence). The CDR3 length is 14 residues. In nucleotides, the CDR3 is TGTGCCACCAGCTTCGGGGAAGGTGGTCAGCCCCAGCATTTT. Residues: CATSFGEGGQPQHF.

This clone has just a few counts. The chain carries TRBV9 and TRBJ1-3; D not resolved. This CDR3 has 15 amino acids. Germline CDR1 and CDR2: SGDLS and YYNGEE. V was trimmed by 4 bases and J by 0 bases, leaving 11 bases between them. Here the CDR3 DNA reads TGTGCCAGCAGCACAGACGGGATCTCTGGAAACACCATATATTTT. Its protein is CASSTDGISGNTIYF.

The J gene is TRBJ2-6, the V gene TRBV7-3; 7 bases fit TRBD1. Germline CDR1 SGHTA, CDR2 FQGTGA. V lost 4 bases, J lost 0 bases, and 12 bases stayed unmatched. The CDR3 is 19 residues long. For the CDR3, the DNA is TGTGCCAGCAGCTCTTTAGACAGGGTTCGAGACTCTGGGGCCAACGTCCTGACTTTC. As protein: CASSSLDRVRDSGANVLTF.

This sequence joins TRBV4-3 and TRBJ2-2; perhaps TRBD2 as D (5 bases). Germline V gene lookup returns CDR1 LGHNA and CDR2 YSLEER. V shed 4 bases and J shed 7 bases, with 16 bases lying between them. The CDR3 loop spans 15 amino acids. CDR3 in DNA: TGCGCCAGCAGCCGTGGGAGTCGGGTCAACGGGGAGCTGTTTTTT. This sequence encodes CASSRGSRVNGELFF.

The chain recombines TRBV15 with TRBJ1-3; D remains unclear. Trimming took off 3 bases at V and 3 bases at J, with 12 bases between the two ends. The CDR3 has 15 residues. The V gene's germline CDR1 is LNHNV and CDR2 YYDKDF (reference sequence). CDR3 protein: CATSRRMVSGNTIYF. The CDR3, as DNA: TGTGCCACCAGCAGGCGAATGGTTAGTGGAAACACCATATATTTT.

V is TRBV4-3 and J is TRBJ2-1, with a tentative D call TRBD2 (6 bases). The germline V and J ends were trimmed by 4 bases and 0 bases, with 16 bases remaining between them. The CDR3 contains 17 residues. Germline CDR1 reads LGHNA; CDR2 reads YSLEER. In DNA, the CDR3 is TGCGCCAGCAGCCCACCTCCGGCGGGGAGCTCCTACAATGAGCAGTTCTTC. Protein: CASSPPPAGSSYNEQFF.

Concerning this clone itself: A junction boundary mismatches the germline segment, possibly from a read error. The chain is built from TRBV6-5 and TRBJ1-2; D not certain. CDR3 size: 12 residues. Germline V gene lookup returns CDR1 MNHEY and CDR2 SVGAGI. This CDR3 is CASSSVEGGYPF. The CDR3 DNA is TGTGCCAGCAGCAGCGTGGAGGGTGGCTACCCCTTC.

This clone was counted only a few times. This chain connects TRBV7-3 to TRBJ1-1, with D unclear. Germline V lookup: CDR1 SGHTA, CDR2 FQGTGA. Between the trimmed V and J ends, which lost 5 bases and 1 base, there was a span of 11 bases. The CDR3 consists of 14 residues. This chain's CDR3 is CASSRGGWNTEAFF. CDR3 sequence (DNA): TGTGCCAGCAGCAGAGGAGGATGGAACACTGAAGCTTTCTTT.

The chain has TRBV4-1 and TRBJ1-1, with a weak D call TRBD1 (6 bases). Looked up from germline, CDR1 is MGHRA and CDR2 is YSYEKL. There are 14 residues in the CDR3. Trimming removed 5 bases from V and 5 bases from J, with 15 bases in between. In DNA form, the CDR3 reads TGCGCCAGCAGCGGGGGGGGGCGCGGAACTGAAGCTTTCTTT. This sequence encodes CASSGGGRGTEAFF.

The chain is built from TRBV2 and TRBJ2-5, with a possible D match to TRBD2 (6 bases). This CDR3 is built from 20 residues. V lost 5 bases, J lost 1 base, and 29 bases lay in between. Germline V gene lookup returns CDR1 SNHLY and CDR2 FYNNEI. The CDR3 coding sequence is TGTGCCAGCAGTCCTGAGGGTTGGAATTGGGACTTTGCAACCCAAGAGACCCAGTACTTC. Translating gives CASSPEGWNWDFATQETQYF.

V is TRBV5-1 and J is TRBJ2-1; 11 bases agree with TRBD2. The germline gives CDR1 SGHRS, CDR2 YFSETQ. The CDR3 totals 16 residues. Trimming cost V 1 base and J 3 bases; bases outside gene matches: 3. CDR3 bases: TGCGCCAGCAGCTTGTTCCTAGCGGGAGGCTACAATGAGCAGTTCTTC. It encodes CASSLFLAGGYNEQFF.